This T cell receptor (beta chain) stems from a study of blood T cell repertoires in COVID-19. Across the whole study: The United States, Italy and Spain provided the acute and convalescent COVID-19 samples. PBMCs, B-cell-depleted T cells, or T cells provided the cDNA or gDNA that made up the material.

The CDR3 runs 15 residues. Trimming pared 0 bases from V and 0 bases from J, leaving 9 bases between. Germline V CDR1 and CDR2: SGHRS, YFSETQ. Per the original data handling: Amplification from reference gene primers served as the basis for estimated nucleated cell counts. Some clones are missing from TCRdb's copy, which holds only in-frame ones; the method was immunoSEQ multiplex PCR. The DNA was the basis for D and trimming; V, J and clone size are from that table. The sample lists 110,000 to 150,000 clones, roughly 88% occurring once. The chain uses TRBV5-1 and TRBJ1-1, with TRBD1 as a possible D gene (5 bases). The TCR was taken from a man aged 60 to 69 with active or convalescent COVID-19. Source material: peripheral blood. The DNA of the CDR3 is TGCGCCAGCAGCTTGGTGGAGGGGATGAACACTGAAGCTTTCTTT. It translates to CASSLVEGMNTEAFF.